This T cell receptor beta chain was identified during a study of T cell changes during pregnancy in multiple sclerosis. Germline assignment: CDR1 SGHDT and CDR2 YYEEEE. The germline V and J ends were trimmed by 4 bases and 4 bases, with 12 bases remaining between them. The CDR3 contains 13 residues. Repertoires were generated with immunoSEQ multiplex PCR, while TCRdb's copy carries only in-frame clones and drops some. The sample holds just under 100,000 clones, 85% to 95% seen once. The chain combines TRBV5-6 with TRBJ2-7, with D possibly being TRBD1 (5 bases). Sequenced here: peripheral blood, sampled after pregnancy. This TCR derives from a female donor with multiple sclerosis, enrolled in a pregnancy study. The CDR3 protein is CASSGWQGYEQYF. CDR3 bases: TGTGCCAGCAGCGGGTGGCAGGGTTACGAGCAGTACTTC.